The 14 T cell receptor beta chains given below trace back to one sample, sequenced in a study of cytomegalovirus exposure and HLA in healthy donors. Primers for the PCR totalled 60 Vbeta and 13 Jbeta. Clones were sequenced by immunoSEQ multiplex PCR, and TCRdb holds only the in-frame ones, with some missing. The sample carries roughly 180,000 clones, about 77% recorded once. Sequencing was performed on PBMCs. The source of these receptors is a woman in her 30s in good health and CMV-seropositive.

This chain joins TRBV5-1 and TRBJ1-2; 8 bases are a match to TRBD1. CDR3 size: 14 residues. With 1 base clipped from V and 7 bases from J, the junction kept 6 bases outside the gene matches. Germline values: CDR1 SGHRS, CDR2 YFSETQ. The CDR3 loop reads CASSLFQGAGGYTF. The CDR3 coding sequence is TGCGCCAGCAGCTTGTTTCAGGGGGCGGGTGGCTACACCTTC.

This clone was detected only once. The chain joins TRBV7-9 to TRBJ2-7; TRBD1 matches at 8 bases. The CDR3 totals 15 residues. Per the germline V gene, CDR1 is SEHNR and CDR2 is FQNEAQ (reference sequence). V lost 4 bases, J lost 6 bases, and 11 bases stayed unmatched. The CDR3 is CASSSNDRGQREQYF. The CDR3 bases are TGTGCCAGCAGCTCTAACGACAGGGGCCAGCGCGAGCAGTACTTC.

The genes are TRBV18 and TRBJ2-2; D uncertain. Trimming took off 3 bases at V and 0 bases at J, with 5 bases between the two ends. Germline values: CDR1 KGHSH, CDR2 LQKENI. The CDR3 contains 14 residues. CDR3 loop: CASSPLANTGELFF. For the CDR3, the DNA is TGTGCCAGCTCACCGTTAGCGAACACCGGGGAGCTGTTTTTT.

J is TRBJ1-2 and V is TRBV5-5, with D hard to call. Per germline, CDR1 SGHKS and CDR2 YYEKEE (reference sequence). This CDR3 spans 15 amino acids. Between the trimmed V and J ends, which lost 0 bases and 0 bases, there was a span of 9 bases. Written as DNA, the CDR3 is TGTGCCAGCAGCTTGGGGCAGATCACTAACTATGGCTACACCTTC. It encodes CASSLGQITNYGYTF.

The V call is TRBV7-8, the J call TRBJ1-1; D gene uncertain. Per germline, CDR1 SGHVS and CDR2 FQNEAQ. With 1 base removed from V and 5 bases from J, the gap between germline ends came to 11 bases. The CDR3 runs to 14 residues. CDR3 sequence reads: CASSLEGGWTEAFF. The CDR3 coding sequence is TGTGCCAGCAGCTTAGAAGGAGGTTGGACTGAAGCTTTCTTT.

This clone has a single count. CDR3 DNA sequence: TGCGCCAGCAGCCAAGAAGGGGACAGGGGCGACAATGAGCAGTTCTTC. It translates to CASSQEGDRGDNEQFF. V and J are TRBV4-1 and TRBJ2-1, with TRBD1 identical over 10 bases. There are 16 residues in the CDR3. V lost 0 bases and J lost 5; bases outside the gene matches: 4. Looked up from germline, CDR1 is MGHRA and CDR2 is YSYEKL.

This rearrangement joins TRBV7-2 to TRBJ1-2, with D uncertain. The germline CDR1 and CDR2 sequences are SGHTA and FQGNSA. This CDR3 is 12 amino acids long. The V gene lost 2 bases and the J gene lost 10 bases, with 11 bases spanning the gap. CDR3 DNA sequence: TGTGCCAGCAGCTTAAGTCCGGGTGACTACACCTTC. Translating it yields CASSLSPGDYTF.

This clone came up a few times. The chain recombines TRBV19 with TRBJ1-1; D is unresolved. Germline assignment: CDR1 LNHDA and CDR2 SQIVND (reference sequence). The CDR3 consists of 11 residues. V lost 6 bases and J 5 bases, leaving 7 bases between the germline ends. CDR3 protein: CASRRLTEAFF. The CDR3 DNA is TGTGCCAGTAGGAGATTGACTGAAGCTTTCTTT.

This chain uses TRBV2 with TRBJ2-1; tentative D call: TRBD2 (5 bases). The CDR3 is made up of 12 amino acids. V shed 7 bases and J shed 10 bases, with 14 bases lying between them. CDR1 is SNHLY and CDR2 is FYNNEI in the germline V gene. CDR3 in amino acids: CASISSMREQFF. The CDR3 DNA sequence: TGTGCCAGCATTTCTAGCATGCGCGAGCAGTTCTTC.

This chain joins TRBV28 and TRBJ1-1, with 7 bases matching TRBD1. This CDR3 is built from 17 residues. Germline CDR1 and CDR2: MDHEN and SYDVKM. Trimming at V came to 6 bases and at J to 0 bases, leaving 13 bases not matched to a gene. Here the CDR3 reads CASSQSGQLNMNTEAFF. In nucleotides, the CDR3 is TGTGCCAGCAGCCAGTCGGGACAGCTAAACATGAACACTGAAGCTTTCTTT. The whole variable domain, filled in from reference TRBV28 and TRBJ1-1, reads DVKVTQSSRYLVKRTGEKVFLECVQDMDHENMFWYRQDPGLGLRLIYFSYDVKMKEKGDIPEGYSVSREKKERFSLILESASTNQTSMYLCASSQSGQLNMNTEAFFGQGTRLTVV.

The chain is built from TRBV7-2 and TRBJ1-3; the D gene is possibly TRBD1 (5 bases). The V gene lost 4 bases and the J gene lost 8 bases, with 18 bases spanning the gap. The CDR3 is 15 residues long. In germline, CDR1 is SGHTA, CDR2 FQGNSA. This CDR3 is CASSSPGSSTDTIYF. CDR3 sequence (DNA): TGTGCCAGCAGCTCCCCTGGGTCGTCGACAGACACCATATATTTT.

The V gene is TRBV28, the J gene TRBJ2-5; weak D call: TRBD2 (6 bases). Germline-derived CDR1 and CDR2 are MDHEN and SYDVKM. V was cut by 7 bases and J by 11 bases, with 26 bases left in between. This CDR3 has 15 amino acids. CDR3 nucleotide sequence: TGTGCCAGCAAGCCTAAATGGGGGAGGCTGGGGGAGCAGTACTTC. Residues: CASKPKWGRLGEQYF.

J is TRBJ2-1 and V is TRBV27; D gene ambiguous. The CDR3 runs 14 residues. Germline values: CDR1 MNHEY, CDR2 SMNVEV (reference sequence). V was shortened by 3 bases and J by 10 bases, with 16 bases between the two germline ends. The CDR3 nucleotides read TGTGCCAGCAGTTTTTCTCCTAATCCCGAAGAGCAGTTCTTC. Translated, it gives CASSFSPNPEEQFF.

This clone was seen a handful of times. The rearrangement links TRBV7-8 to TRBJ2-1; 7 positions match TRBD1. CDR1 is SGHVS and CDR2 is FQNEAQ in the germline V gene. The CDR3 spans 15 residues. V dropped 4 bases and J dropped 11; count of bases not matched to a gene: 14. The CDR3 sequence is CASSSPDQQGRKQFF. Written as DNA, the CDR3 is TGTGCCAGCAGCTCGCCAGACCAACAGGGGAGAAAGCAGTTCTTC.